These T cell receptor beta chains were read from a single sample in a study of T cells in Graves' hyperthyroidism and ophthalmopathy. MiXCR, run by TCRdb on the multiplex PCR reads, gives a single entry per CDR3 protein. The sample carries roughly 720,000 distinct CDR3 sequences, roughly 17% recorded once. The sequenced sample consisted of blood. These receptors came from a man aged 45-60 years with Graves' hyperthyroidism. Both conserved end residues are part of each CDR3. D genes are given only for firm matches. Clone sizes are given selectively: once, few, many, or a class where the clone is expanded.

few	-	TRBJ1-2	TRBV9	CASSLAGESNYGYTF
few	-	TRBJ1-2	TRBV29-1	CSVESPTLRYGYTF
-	-	TRBJ2-5	TRBV28	CASWEGVRETQYF
many	-	TRBJ1-1	TRBV5-1	CASAQRTVNTEAFF
-	-	TRBJ1-1	TRBV20-1	CSARVIGAPNTEAFF
-	-	TRBJ1-3	TRBV11-2	CASSPRDGNSGNTIYF
-	-	TRBJ2-1	TRBV9	CASSVGGVAVNGQFF
many	TRBD2	TRBJ2-1	TRBV3-1	CASSRSGTSYNEQFF
few	-	TRBJ1-4	TRBV11-2	CASRPAQGRANEKLFF
few	-	TRBJ1-5	TRBV6-1	CASKPDGHQPQHF
-	-	TRBJ1-5	TRBV6-2/TRBV6-3	CASGLFSNQPQHF
-	-	TRBJ2-7	TRBV7-2	CASSFYICSAAPLPPLYEQYF
few	-	TRBJ2-2	TRBV7-3	CASSRGTPGELFF
few	-	TRBJ1-1	TRBV6-5	CASSYERTRREAFF
many	-	TRBJ2-5	TRBV12-3/TRBV12-4	CASSLKRTEAQYF
many	TRBD2	TRBJ2-7	TRBV20-1	CSARDPAGAAYEQYF
few	-	TRBJ2-7	TRBV11-2	CASRLESAGSYEQYF
many	TRBD1	TRBJ2-3	TRBV30	CAWSEGQGADTQYF
few	-	TRBJ2-7	TRBV5-1	CASSPEDIGPFYEQYF
-	-	TRBJ1-5	TRBV28	CASDMLGGPQHF
once	-	TRBJ1-5	TRBV7-8	CASSLGGRQSNQPQHF
-	TRBD2	TRBJ2-7	TRBV6-1	CASQTSGYPYEQYF
few	TRBD2	TRBJ2-3	TRBV6-5	CASSSPAGVAGTQYF
-	TRBD2	TRBJ2-1	TRBV2	CASTILAAYNEQFF
many	TRBD1	TRBJ2-5	TRBV7-9	CASSLGDRAFETQYF
few	TRBD1	TRBJ1-1	TRBV30	CVWSRDRVNTEAFF
many	-	TRBJ1-1	TRBV12-3/TRBV12-4	CASSFSSGMRTEAFF
few	-	TRBJ1-2	TRBV15	CATSRDRINYGYTF
many	-	TRBJ2-2	TRBV6-2/TRBV6-3	CASSYSLTGELFF
-	-	TRBJ1-5	TRBV28	CASSLMNPDQPQHF
-	TRBD2	TRBJ2-5	TRBV28	CASDAGITSGRAETQYF
many	-	TRBJ1-1	TRBV7-8	CASSLGLSMNTEAFF
many	TRBD1	TRBJ2-1	TRBV12-3/TRBV12-4	CASSWDRGLNRAYNEQFF
many	TRBD2	TRBJ2-3	TRBV28	CASSPHGREEADTQYF
few	-	TRBJ2-7	TRBV7-9	CASSLVGGGPMSGEQYF
many	-	TRBJ2-7	TRBV27	CASRAGYEQYF
-	-	TRBJ2-3	TRBV6-1	CASSGTSLRADTQYF
many	-	TRBJ2-5	TRBV3-1	CASLSGGIQETQYF
-	TRBD2	TRBJ2-1	TRBV2	CASWGSGSSPHNEQFF
-	-	TRBJ1-2	TRBV7-9	CASSPGAGWRGYTF
few	TRBD2	TRBJ2-1	TRBV6-9	CANSYGLAGEYEQFF
many	TRBD2	TRBJ2-1	TRBV28	CASHAPSGREVAYNEQFF
many	-	TRBJ1-4	TRBV27	CASSNRLNEKLFF
many	TRBD2	TRBJ2-7	TRBV20-1	CSVRWGGRIPYEQYF
few	TRBD1	TRBJ1-6	TRBV30	CAWSRTGGTNSPLHF
few	TRBD1	TRBJ1-6	TRBV9	CASSGWDRENSPLHF
-	TRBD2	TRBJ2-2	TRBV20-1	CSARRGRGSGELFF
many	-	TRBJ1-3	TRBV28	CASSTPLTDSGNTIYF
-	-	TRBJ2-1	TRBV28	CASISRGYNEQFF
few	-	TRBJ2-7	TRBV18	CASSPLGGQSYEQYF
once	TRBD1	TRBJ1-4	TRBV28	CASKGARGTNEKLFF
many	-	TRBJ2-1	TRBV6-2/TRBV6-3	CASSYVSEHNEQFF
many	-	TRBJ1-2	TRBV27	CASRLSTGVLGYGYTF
many	-	TRBJ2-1	TRBV5-4	CASSFLANNEQFF
-	TRBD1	TRBJ2-5	TRBV27	CASSRTGTKTQYF